Listed here is a single T cell receptor beta chain. What it recognizes is unknown. Germline V lookup: CDR1 KGHSH, CDR2 LQKENI. The CDR3 has 15 residues. Trimming at V came to 6 bases and at J to 8 bases, leaving 12 bases not matched to a gene. The sample is drawn from a study of blood T cells in healthy people across ages. Broader study findings: Correlation between TCR beta diversity and naive T cell percentage was strong.

A sample-barcoded 5' primer and a J-beta primer mix were used in a second PCR of roughly 6 to 11 cycles. In TCRdb, the 5' RACE reads were re-called with MiXCR into one record per CDR3 protein. The sample includes around 1.1 million distinct CDR3 sequences, roughly two fifths seen only once; the top ten take about an eighth. The chain employs TRBV18 and TRBJ1-4; 7 bases are a match to TRBD1. The sequencing input was blood. This receptor was identified in a man in his late teens or twenties in good health. The CDR3 loop reads CASSPRRDSQEKLFF. In nucleotides, the CDR3 is TGTGCCAGCTCGCCGCGCCGGGACAGCCAGGAAAAACTGTTTTTT.